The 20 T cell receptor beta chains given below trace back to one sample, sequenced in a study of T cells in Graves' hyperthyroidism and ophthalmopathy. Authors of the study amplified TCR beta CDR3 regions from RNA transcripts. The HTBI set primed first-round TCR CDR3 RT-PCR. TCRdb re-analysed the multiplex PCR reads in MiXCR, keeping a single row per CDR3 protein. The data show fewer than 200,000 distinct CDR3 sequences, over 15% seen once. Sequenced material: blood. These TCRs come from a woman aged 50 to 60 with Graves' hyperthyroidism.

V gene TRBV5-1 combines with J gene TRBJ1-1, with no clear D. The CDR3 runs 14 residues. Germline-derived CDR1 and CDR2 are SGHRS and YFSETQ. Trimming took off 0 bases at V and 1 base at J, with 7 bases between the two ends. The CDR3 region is CASSLAATNTEAFF. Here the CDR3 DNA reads TGCGCCAGCAGCTTGGCGGCTACGAACACTGAAGCTTTCTTT.

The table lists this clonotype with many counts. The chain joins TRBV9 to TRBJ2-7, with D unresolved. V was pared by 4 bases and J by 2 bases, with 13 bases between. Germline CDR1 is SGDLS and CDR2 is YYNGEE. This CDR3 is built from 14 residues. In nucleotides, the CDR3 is TGTGCCAGCAGCCCGGACGTCTACCCCTACGAGCAGTACTTC. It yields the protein CASSPDVYPYEQYF.

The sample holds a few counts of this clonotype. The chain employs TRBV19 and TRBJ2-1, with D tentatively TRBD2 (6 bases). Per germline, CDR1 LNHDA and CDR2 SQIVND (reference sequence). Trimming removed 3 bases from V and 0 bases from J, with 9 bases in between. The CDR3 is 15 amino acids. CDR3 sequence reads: CASSIRGISYNEQFF. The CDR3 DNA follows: TGTGCCAGTAGTATTCGGGGGATCTCCTACAATGAGCAGTTCTTC.

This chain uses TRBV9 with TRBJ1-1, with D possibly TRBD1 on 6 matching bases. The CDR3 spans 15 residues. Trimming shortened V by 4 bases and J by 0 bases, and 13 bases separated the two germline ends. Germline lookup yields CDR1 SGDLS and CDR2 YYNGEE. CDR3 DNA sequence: TGTGCCAGCAGCCCTCAACGGACAGTGAACACTGAAGCTTTCTTT. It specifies CASSPQRTVNTEAFF.

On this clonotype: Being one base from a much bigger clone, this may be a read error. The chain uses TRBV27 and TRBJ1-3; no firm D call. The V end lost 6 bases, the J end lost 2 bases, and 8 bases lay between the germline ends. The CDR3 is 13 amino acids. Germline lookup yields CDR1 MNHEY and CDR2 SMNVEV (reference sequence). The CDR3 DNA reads TGTGCCAGCAGAATGAACCCTGGAAACACCATATATTTT. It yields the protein CASRMNPGNTIYF.

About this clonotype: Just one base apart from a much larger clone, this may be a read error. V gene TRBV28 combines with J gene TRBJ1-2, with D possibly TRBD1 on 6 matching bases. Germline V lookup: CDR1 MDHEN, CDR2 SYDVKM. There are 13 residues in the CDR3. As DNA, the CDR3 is TGTGTCAGCAGGGGCAGGGGTAACTATGGCTACACCTTC. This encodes CVSRGRGNYGYTF.

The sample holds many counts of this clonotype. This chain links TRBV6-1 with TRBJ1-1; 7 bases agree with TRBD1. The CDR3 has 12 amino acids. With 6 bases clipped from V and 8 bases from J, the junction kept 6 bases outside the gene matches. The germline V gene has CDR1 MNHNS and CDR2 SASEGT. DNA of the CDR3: TGTGCCAGCAGAAAATTGGACAGGGAAGCTTTCTTT. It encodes CASRKLDREAFF.

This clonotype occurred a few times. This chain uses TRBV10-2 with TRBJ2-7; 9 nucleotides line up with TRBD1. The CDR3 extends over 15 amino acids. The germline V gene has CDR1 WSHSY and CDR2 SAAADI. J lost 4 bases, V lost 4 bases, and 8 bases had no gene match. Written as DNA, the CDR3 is TGCGCCAGCAGTGGACCCGGGACAGGGAAATACGAGCAGTACTTC. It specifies CASSGPGTGKYEQYF.

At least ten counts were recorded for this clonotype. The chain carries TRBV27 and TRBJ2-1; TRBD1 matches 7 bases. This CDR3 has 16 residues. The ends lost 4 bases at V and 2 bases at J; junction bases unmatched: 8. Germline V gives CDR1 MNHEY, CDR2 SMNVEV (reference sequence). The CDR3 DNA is TGTGCCAGCAGTTCTCAGGGGGTGGAGACCTACAATGAGCAGTTCTTC. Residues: CASSSQGVETYNEQFF.

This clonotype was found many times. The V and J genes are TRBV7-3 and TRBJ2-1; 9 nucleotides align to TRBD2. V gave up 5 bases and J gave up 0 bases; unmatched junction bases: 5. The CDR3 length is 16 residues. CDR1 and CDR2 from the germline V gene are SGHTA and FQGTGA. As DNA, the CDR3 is TGTGCCAGCAGCGGACTAGCGACAAGCTCCTACAATGAGCAGTTCTTC. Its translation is CASSGLATSSYNEQFF.

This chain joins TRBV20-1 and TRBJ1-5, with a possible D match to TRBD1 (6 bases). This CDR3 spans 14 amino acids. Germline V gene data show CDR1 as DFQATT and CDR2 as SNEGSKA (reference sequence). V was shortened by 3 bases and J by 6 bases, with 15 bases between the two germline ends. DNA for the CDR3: TGCAGTGCTAGGAGCGCAGGGGAGGCTCAGCCCCAGCATTTT. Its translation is CSARSAGEAQPQHF.

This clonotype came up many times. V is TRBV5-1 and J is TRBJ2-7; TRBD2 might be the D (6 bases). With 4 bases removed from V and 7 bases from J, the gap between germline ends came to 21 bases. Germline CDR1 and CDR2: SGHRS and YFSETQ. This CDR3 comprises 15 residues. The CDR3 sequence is CASSPGGRSTGEQYF. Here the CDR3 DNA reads TGCGCCAGCAGCCCGGGTGGGAGGTCTACGGGGGAGCAGTACTTC.

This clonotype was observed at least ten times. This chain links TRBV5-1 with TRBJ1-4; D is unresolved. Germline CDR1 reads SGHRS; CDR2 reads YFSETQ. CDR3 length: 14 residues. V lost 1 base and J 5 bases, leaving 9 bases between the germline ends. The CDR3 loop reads CASSLKQPNEKLFF. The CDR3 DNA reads TGCGCCAGCAGCTTGAAACAGCCCAATGAAAAACTGTTTTTT.

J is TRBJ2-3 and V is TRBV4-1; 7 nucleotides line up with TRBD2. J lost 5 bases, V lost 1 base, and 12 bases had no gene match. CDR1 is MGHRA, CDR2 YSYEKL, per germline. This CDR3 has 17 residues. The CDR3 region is CASSQGTPGGLRDTQYF. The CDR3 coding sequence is TGCGCCAGCAGCCAAGGGACTCCGGGGGGTCTCAGAGATACGCAGTATTTT.

The chain's CDR3 is CASSLRDRGFTGELFF. CDR3 DNA: TGTGCCAGCAGCTTGCGGGACAGGGGATTCACCGGGGAGCTGTTTTTT. The J gene is TRBJ2-2, the V gene TRBV5-6, with 10 positions matching TRBD1. With 1 base clipped from V and 4 bases from J, the junction kept 4 bases outside the gene matches. The CDR3 is made up of 16 amino acids. Germline loops: CDR1 SGHDT, CDR2 YYEEEE.

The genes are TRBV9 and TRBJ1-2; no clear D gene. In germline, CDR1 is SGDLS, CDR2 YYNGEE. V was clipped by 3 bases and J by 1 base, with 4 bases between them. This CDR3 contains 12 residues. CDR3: CASSAYNYGYTF. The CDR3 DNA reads TGTGCCAGCAGCGCTTATAACTATGGCTACACCTTC.

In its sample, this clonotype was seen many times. The CDR3 DNA sequence: TGTGCCAGCACTCAGGACAGGGGGAACTACAATGAGCAGTTCTTC. This gives the protein CASTQDRGNYNEQFF. The chain recombines TRBV6-2 or TRBV6-3 with TRBJ2-1; 10 bases fit TRBD1. The germline V gene encodes CDR1 MNHEY and CDR2 SVGEGT. Trimming cost V 7 bases and J 3 bases; bases outside gene matches: 6. This CDR3 spans 15 amino acids.

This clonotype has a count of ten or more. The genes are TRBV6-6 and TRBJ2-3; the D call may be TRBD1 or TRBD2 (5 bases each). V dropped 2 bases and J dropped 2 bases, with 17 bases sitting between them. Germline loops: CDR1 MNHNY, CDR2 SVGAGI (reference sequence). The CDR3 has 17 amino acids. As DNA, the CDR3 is TGTGCCAGCAGTTACATAGGGGCACTAGGTTTCACAGATACGCAGTATTTT. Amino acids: CASSYIGALGFTDTQYF.

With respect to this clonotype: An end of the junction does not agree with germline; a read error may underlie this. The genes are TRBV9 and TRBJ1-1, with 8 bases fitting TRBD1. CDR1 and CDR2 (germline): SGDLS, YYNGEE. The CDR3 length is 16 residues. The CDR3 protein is CASNVDKGTGRTEAFF. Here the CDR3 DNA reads TGCGCCAGCAACGTAGATAAGGGGACAGGCCGTACAGAAGCTTTCTTT. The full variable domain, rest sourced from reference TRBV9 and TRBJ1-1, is DSGVTQTPKHLITATGQRVTLRCSPRSGDLSVYWYQQSLDQGLQFLIQYYNGEERAKGNILERFSAQQFPDLHSELNLSSLELGDSALYFCASNVDKGTGRTEAFFGQGTRLTVV.

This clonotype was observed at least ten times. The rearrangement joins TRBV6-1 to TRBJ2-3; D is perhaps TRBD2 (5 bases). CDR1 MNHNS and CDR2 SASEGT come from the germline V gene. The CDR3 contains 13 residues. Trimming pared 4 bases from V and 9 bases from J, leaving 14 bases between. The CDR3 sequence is CASSAPGVQTQYF. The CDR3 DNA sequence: TGTGCCAGCAGTGCCCCCGGGGTGCAAACGCAGTATTTT.